The rows below give T cell receptor beta chains drawn from one sample of a study of blood T cell repertoires in COVID-19. Libraries were prepared by immunoSEQ multiplex PCR; TCRdb keeps only in-frame clonotypes and omits some of them. The sample consists of about 490,000 clones, 70% to 90% of them appearing once. Input material: peripheral blood. The receptors derive from a human donor in a cohort sampled during active COVID-19. Both conserved end residues are part of each CDR3. The D gene is left open where the match is weak. A clone size is listed for some rows: how often the clone was seen (once, few, many), or a class if it is expanded.

TRBV11-2,-,TRBJ1-3,-,TGTGCCAGCAGCTTCGGGGTCTCTGGAAACACCATATATTTT,CASSFGVSGNTIYF
TRBV21-1,-,TRBJ2-7,-,-,CASSKVASGSYEQYF
TRBV5-4,-,TRBJ2-1,-,TGTGCCAGCAGCTTTGTTCGAGACTCCTACAATGAGCAGTTCTTC,CASSFVRDSYNEQFF
TRBV7-9,-,TRBJ1-5,-,TGTGCCAGCAGCCCCGTGGGCGACACACCCCAGCATTTT,CASSPVGDTPQHF
TRBV12-5,-,TRBJ1-4,-,TGTGCTAGTGGTTTGGTACGCGGAGGGGCTCGGAATGAAAAACTGTTTTTT,CASGLVRGGARNEKLFF
TRBV11-3,once,TRBJ2-5,TRBD1,TGTGCCAGCAGTACAGGGGTAACAGAGACCCAGTACTTC,CASSTGVTETQYF
TRBV7-9,-,TRBJ1-1,TRBD1,TGTGCCAGCAGCCCAATACAGGGGGTTCGCACTGAAGCTTTCTTT,CASSPIQGVRTEAFF
TRBV18,-,TRBJ1-2,TRBD1,TGTGCCAGCTCACCGGACAGGGGAAGCGGCTACACCTTC,CASSPDRGSGYTF
TRBV5-1,-,TRBJ2-6,-,TGCGCCAGCAGCTTGCCGGGACTTCCTATGGGGGCCAACGTCCTGACTTTC,CASSLPGLPMGANVLTF
TRBV27,once,TRBJ2-4,TRBD1,TGTGCCAGCAGTTTACGCGACCCCACCAGGGGGGCCAAAAACATTCAGTACTTC,CASSLRDPTRGAKNIQYF
TRBV5-1,-,TRBJ2-1,TRBD1,TGCGCCAGCAGCCACGGACAGGACTACAATGAGCAGTTCTTC,CASSHGQDYNEQFF
TRBV5-1,-,TRBJ1-2,-,TGCGCCAGCAGATTAAACGAGGGCAACTATGGCTACACCTTC,CASRLNEGNYGYTF